This TCR beta chain is from a study of cytomegalovirus exposure and HLA in healthy donors. About the study: Both the 120 validation repertoires and the roughly 640 first-cohort repertoires used the same platform, as reported by a later analysis.

The repertoire was sequenced with immunoSEQ multiplex PCR; TCRdb's copy has only in-frame clones and lacks some. Of 100,000 to 150,000 clones in the sample, 89% were seen once. CDR3 length: 12 amino acids. The germline V gene has CDR1 SGHVS and CDR2 FQNEAQ. Trimming cost V 4 bases and J 9 bases, with 10 bases left between them. Findings and caveats of the study: Researchers catalogued about 150 TCR beta chains as cytomegalovirus-associated. A subsequent analysis found that TCR clusters from the first cohort also tended to co-occur in the roughly 120 validation repertoires, with about 93% of cluster scores above 0.

To note about this clone: Its antigen is undetermined.

The sequenced sample consisted of PBMCs. This chain uses TRBV7-8 with TRBJ1-5; D gene uncertain. This TCR was sampled from a woman between 18 and 29 years old in good health and CMV-seronegative. CDR3 bases: TGTGCCAGCAGCTCTCGTTTTTGGCCCCAGCATTTT. Its protein product is CASSSRFWPQHF.